These 3 T cell receptor beta chains were sequenced from one sample in a study of blood T cell repertoires in COVID-19 (dated by TCRdb to 2019 to 2021). Preparation of the library involved the immunoSEQ multiplex PCR assay. TCRdb provides this immuneACCESS table in a form limited to in-frame rearrangements. Some clones are lacking; in checked studies, under half of them reflect an unresolved V gene, and why the rest are absent is not known. This sample has approximately 75,000 clones in its table, and around 80% of those were observed once. Of the sample, 7% to 9% is held by the ten largest clones. Sequencing was done on a sample of peripheral blood. These receptors were collected from a human donor in a cohort sampled during active COVID-19.

The chain carries TRBV6-5 and TRBJ1-6; tentative D call: TRBD1 (6 bases). The V gene's germline CDR1 is MNHEY and CDR2 SVGAGI. The germline V and J ends were trimmed by 7 bases and 5 bases, with 15 bases remaining between them. The CDR3 is made up of 15 amino acids. The CDR3 region is CASTLGTTHNSPLHF. In nucleotides, the CDR3 is TGTGCCAGCACTCTCGGGACAACACATAATTCACCCCTCCACTTT.

This clone has more than one count but fewer than ten. The chain joins TRBV6-5 to TRBJ1-5; TRBD1 agrees at 9 bases. Trimming took 0 bases from V and 5 from J; bases not matched to a gene: 5. Per germline, CDR1 MNHEY and CDR2 SVGAGI. The CDR3 spans 16 residues. Written as DNA, the CDR3 is TGTGCCAGCAGTTACTCGGGAACAGGGGGCGATCAGCCCCAGCATTTT. This sequence encodes CASSYSGTGGDQPQHF.

This clone turned up a few times. The chain combines TRBV18 with TRBJ1-2; no firm D call. The CDR3 is 16 residues long. Germline CDR1 and CDR2: KGHSH and LQKENI. Trimming removed 0 bases at V and 3 bases at J, with 14 bases between. The CDR3 coding sequence is TGTGCCAGCTCACCACCGTCAGTGGGCCCCGACTATGGCTACACCTTC. It is translated as CASSPPSVGPDYGYTF.